A single sample gave rise to the 10 T cell receptor beta chains below, sequenced in a study of OX40 agonist ivuxolimab in advanced cancers. Clones were read by immunoSEQ multiplex PCR, and TCRdb kept only the in-frame ones, dropping some. The sample comprises tens of thousands of clones, about 95% of which are singletons, and 8.5% to 10% rests with the top ten. The material was CD4+ or CD8+ T cells sorted from blood, obtained in a trial of the OX40 agonist ivuxolimab. The receptor set was obtained from an adult with an advanced solid tumor such as melanoma, head and neck, liver or kidney cancer.

The gene calls are TRBV6-5 and TRBJ2-1, with a tentative D call TRBD2 (6 bases). Trimming left V 1 base short and J 8 bases short, with 12 bases between. This CDR3 spans 14 amino acids. CDR1 and CDR2 from the germline V gene are MNHEY and SVGAGI. In DNA, the CDR3 is TGTGCCAGCAGTTACTTCCAGGGAGGCGATGAGCAGTTCTTC. It is translated as CASSYFQGGDEQFF.

The V call is TRBV6-5, the J call TRBJ1-1; D might be TRBD1 (5 bases). Deletions cut 4 bases from V and 10 bases from J, with 25 bases between. This CDR3 spans 16 amino acids. Germline values: CDR1 MNHEY, CDR2 SVGAGI. The DNA of the CDR3 is TGTGCCAGCAGTTCAGAAGGGGCGGATACTTGGAAAGGAGCTTTCTTT. It yields the protein CASSSEGADTWKGAFF.

The CDR3 spells CASRPDPPYEQYF. The CDR3 DNA reads as TGTGCCAGCCGACCTGACCCCCCCTACGAGCAGTACTTC. The chain carries TRBV28 and TRBJ2-7; D remains unclear. Per the germline V gene, CDR1 is MDHEN and CDR2 is SYDVKM. The V end lost 8 bases, the J end lost 2 bases, and 13 bases lay between the germline ends. The CDR3 consists of 13 residues.

This clone occurred once. V gene TRBV9 combines with J gene TRBJ2-5, with TRBD2 matching 8 bases. There are 16 residues in the CDR3. V trimming: 4 bases; J trimming: 3 bases; junction bases outside the gene matches: 11. Germline CDR1 and CDR2: SGDLS and YYNGEE. CDR3 in amino acids: CASSTTPGLDEETQYF. The CDR3 region has the DNA TGTGCCAGCAGCACCACCCCGGGACTAGATGAAGAGACCCAGTACTTC.

The chain joins TRBV7-9 to TRBJ2-5; 7 bases are a match to TRBD2. The CDR3 has 16 amino acids. With 1 base clipped from V and 1 base from J, the junction kept 6 bases outside the gene matches. Germline assignment: CDR1 SEHNR and CDR2 FQNEAQ (reference sequence). CDR3: CASSLVWDYLQETQYF. The CDR3 DNA is TGTGCCAGCAGCTTAGTGTGGGACTACCTCCAAGAGACCCAGTACTTC.

The chain uses TRBV4-2 and TRBJ2-2, with unresolved D. Trimming took off 1 base at V and 5 bases at J, with 14 bases between the two ends. Per germline, CDR1 LGHNA and CDR2 YNFKEQ. This CDR3 is built from 16 residues. The DNA for the CDR3 is TGTGCCAGCAGCCAAGTGAGTGGGTTACTTACCGGGGAGCTGTTTTTT. Residues: CASSQVSGLLTGELFF.

This chain links TRBV12-5 with TRBJ1-5, with 7 nucleotides matching TRBD1. This CDR3 region has 15 residues. V shed 1 base, J shed 10 bases, and the junction held 10 bases outside the gene matches. Germline lookup yields CDR1 LGHNT and CDR2 FRNRAP. The chain's CDR3 is CASGLGWDSDNPQHF. CDR3 nucleotides: TGTGCTAGTGGTTTGGGATGGGACAGCGACAATCCCCAGCATTTT.

The chain joins TRBV6-5 to TRBJ2-1, with TRBD2 identical over 8 bases. V lost 4 bases, J lost 3 bases, and 2 bases stayed unmatched. This CDR3 comprises 14 residues. The germline gives CDR1 MNHEY, CDR2 SVGAGI. CDR3 nucleotide sequence: TGTGCCAGCAGTTCCGGGACTAGCTACAATGAGCAGTTCTTC. This encodes CASSSGTSYNEQFF.

The rearrangement links TRBV7-9 to TRBJ2-3, with TRBD1 as a possible D gene (6 bases). Germline lookup yields CDR1 SEHNR and CDR2 FQNEAQ (reference sequence). V was clipped by 6 bases and J by 6 bases, with 10 bases between them. The CDR3 consists of 12 residues. The CDR3 sequence is CASRTQGDTQYF. CDR3 nucleotides: TGTGCCAGCAGGACCCAGGGGGATACGCAGTATTTT.

The rearrangement joins TRBV7-9 to TRBJ2-1; D perhaps matches TRBD2 (5 bases). This CDR3 has 13 amino acids. The germline gives CDR1 SEHNR, CDR2 FQNEAQ (reference sequence). Trimming pared 5 bases from V and 9 bases from J, leaving 14 bases between. The CDR3 loop is CASSPDTRIEQFF. In DNA form, the CDR3 reads TGTGCCAGCAGCCCCGACACTAGGATTGAGCAGTTCTTC.